This T cell receptor beta chain was sequenced during a study of blood T cell repertoires in COVID-19. Across the whole study: Cohort 3 recovered donors had two negative PCRs, clearance, or symptom resolution. The origin of the acute and convalescent COVID-19 samples was the United States, Italy and Spain.

Participants' reported clinical history set cohort assignment. Authors' analysis steps: Reference gene primer amplification in the assay estimated nucleated cell counts. Clones were read by immunoSEQ multiplex PCR, and TCRdb kept only the in-frame ones, dropping some. V and J calls and clone size are copied from that table; D and trimming were computed from the DNA. The sample records about 190,000 clones, around 87% being singletons. Per germline, CDR1 MNHEY and CDR2 SVGEGT. This CDR3 spans 14 amino acids. Trimming stripped 1 base from V and 6 bases from J, with 11 bases between. The source is a woman aged 35 to 49 in a cohort exposed to, infected with or recovered from COVID-19 (not recorded which). The rearrangement uses TRBV6-2 or TRBV6-3 and TRBJ2-3; a possible D gene is TRBD2 (6 bases). What was sequenced was PBMCs or T cells enriched from blood (not recorded which). The CDR3 region has the DNA TGTGCCAGCAGTTACTGGGCTAGCGACGATACGCAGTATTTT. This translates into CASSYWASDDTQYF.